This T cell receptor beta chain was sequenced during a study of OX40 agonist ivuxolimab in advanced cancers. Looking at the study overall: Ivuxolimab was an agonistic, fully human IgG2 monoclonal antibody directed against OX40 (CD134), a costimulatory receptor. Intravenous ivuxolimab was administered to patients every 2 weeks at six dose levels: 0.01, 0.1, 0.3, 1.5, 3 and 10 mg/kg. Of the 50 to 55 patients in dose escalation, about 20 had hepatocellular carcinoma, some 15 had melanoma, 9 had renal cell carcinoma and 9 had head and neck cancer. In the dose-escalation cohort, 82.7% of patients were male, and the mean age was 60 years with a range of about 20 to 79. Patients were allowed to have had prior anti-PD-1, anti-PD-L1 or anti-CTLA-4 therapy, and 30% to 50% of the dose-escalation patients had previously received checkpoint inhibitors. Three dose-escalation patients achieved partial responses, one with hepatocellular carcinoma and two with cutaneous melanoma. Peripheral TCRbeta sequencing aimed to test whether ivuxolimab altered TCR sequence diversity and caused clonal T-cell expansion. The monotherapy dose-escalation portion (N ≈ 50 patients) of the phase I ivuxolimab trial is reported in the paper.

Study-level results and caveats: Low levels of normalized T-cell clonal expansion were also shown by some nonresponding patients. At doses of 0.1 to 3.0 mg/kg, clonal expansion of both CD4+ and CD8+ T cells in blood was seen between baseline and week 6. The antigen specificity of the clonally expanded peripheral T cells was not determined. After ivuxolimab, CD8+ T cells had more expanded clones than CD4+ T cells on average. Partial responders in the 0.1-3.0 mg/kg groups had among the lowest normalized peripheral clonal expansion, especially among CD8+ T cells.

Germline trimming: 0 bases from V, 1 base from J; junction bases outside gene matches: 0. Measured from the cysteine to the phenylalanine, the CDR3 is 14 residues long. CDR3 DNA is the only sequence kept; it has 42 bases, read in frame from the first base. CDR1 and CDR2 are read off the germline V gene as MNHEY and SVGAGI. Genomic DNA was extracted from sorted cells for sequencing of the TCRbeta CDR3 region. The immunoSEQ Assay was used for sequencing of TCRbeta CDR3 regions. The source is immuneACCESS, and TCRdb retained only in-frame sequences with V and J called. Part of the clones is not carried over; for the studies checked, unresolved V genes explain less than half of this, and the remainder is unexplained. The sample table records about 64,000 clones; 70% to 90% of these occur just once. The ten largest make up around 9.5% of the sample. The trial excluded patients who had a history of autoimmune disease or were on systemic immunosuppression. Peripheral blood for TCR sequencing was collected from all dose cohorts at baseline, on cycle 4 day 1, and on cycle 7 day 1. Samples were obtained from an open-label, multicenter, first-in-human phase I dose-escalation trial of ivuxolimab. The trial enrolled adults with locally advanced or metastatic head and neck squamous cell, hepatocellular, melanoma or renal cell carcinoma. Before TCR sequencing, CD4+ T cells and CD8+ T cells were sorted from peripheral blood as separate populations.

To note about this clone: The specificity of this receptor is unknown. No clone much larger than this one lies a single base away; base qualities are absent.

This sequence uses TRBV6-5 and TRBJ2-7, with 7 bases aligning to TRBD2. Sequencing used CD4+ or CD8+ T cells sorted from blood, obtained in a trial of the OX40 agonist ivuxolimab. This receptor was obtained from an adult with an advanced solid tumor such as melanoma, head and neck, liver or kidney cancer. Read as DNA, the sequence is TGTGCCAGCAGTTACTCGGGGGGGTCCTACGAGCAGTACTTC. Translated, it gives CASSYSGGSYEQYF.